These 3 T cell receptor beta chains were all obtained from the same sample, sequenced in a study of follicular helper T cells after annual influenza vaccination. Time point indicated: 2015-2016 season, pre-vaccination. The table came from immunoSEQ multiplex PCR; TCRdb's copy has only in-frame clones and leaves some out. This sample has 9,500 to 15,000 clones, with approximately 80% found just once. This material consisted of CXCR5+ CD38- circulating T follicular helper cells from blood, taken on the day of influenza vaccination. Subset here: circulating Tfh, non-naive CD4+CXCR5+PD-1+ (ICOS+CD38+ or ICOS-CD38-). The receptors originated from an adult who received the influenza vaccine.

The V call is TRBV28, the J call TRBJ1-6, with TRBD1 identical over 7 bases. This CDR3 is 15 amino acids long. With 5 bases clipped from V and 5 bases from J, the junction kept 6 bases outside the gene matches. The germline V gene encodes CDR1 MDHEN and CDR2 SYDVKM. In DNA, the CDR3 is TGTGCCAGCAGTCGCGGACAGGTCAATAATTCACCCCTCCACTTT. This encodes CASSRGQVNNSPLHF.

The V call is TRBV2, the J call TRBJ2-1; the D gene is possibly TRBD1 (6 bases). Germline V gene data show CDR1 as SNHLY and CDR2 as FYNNEI. The CDR3 is 14 residues long. V was clipped by 8 bases and J by 10 bases, with 21 bases between them. The CDR3: CASGTGHAANEQFF. As DNA, the CDR3 is TGTGCCAGCGGAACGGGACACGCGGCCAACGAGCAGTTCTTC.

V gene TRBV28 combines with J gene TRBJ1-4; 9 nucleotides agree with TRBD1. V lost 4 bases and J lost 9; bases outside the gene matches: 9. CDR3 size: 15 residues. CDR1 and CDR2 from the germline V gene are MDHEN and SYDVKM. DNA for the CDR3: TGTGCCAGCAGTTCAACAGGGGGCCTCGGTAAAAAACTGTTTTTT. It codes for CASSSTGGLGKKLFF.